The 10 T cell receptor beta chains below all came from one sample that was sequenced in a study of beta chain features in type 1 diabetes. The whole isolated RNA underwent reverse transcription, so sequencing captured expressed TCRB transcripts. TCRdb's table, derived via immunoSEQ multiplex PCR, lists solely in-frame clones and lacks some. The top ten clones hold around 0.45% of a sample with 300,000 to 350,000 clones, 8% of them seen once. The sequenced sample was central memory CD4+ T cells from blood. These receptors were taken from a woman aged 18-30 years in good health.

This clone has just a few counts. The chain joins TRBV7-6 to TRBJ2-2; TRBD2 agrees at 10 bases. The CDR3 has 15 amino acids. The V gene's germline CDR1 is SGHVS and CDR2 FNYEAQ. V lost 6 bases and J lost 4; bases outside the gene matches: 5. This chain's CDR3 is CASRRTSGATGELFF. DNA for the CDR3: TGTGCCAGCAGAAGGACTAGCGGAGCCACCGGGGAGCTGTTTTTT.

This clone was seen ten or more times. The rearrangement uses TRBV13 and TRBJ2-1, with 8 bases that match TRBD1. Germline V gene data show CDR1 as PRHDT and CDR2 as FYEKMQ (reference sequence). Losses at the gene ends were 5 bases for V and 9 bases for J; bases not matched to a gene: 3. The CDR3 spans 12 residues. CDR3 residues: CASSVTGVEQFF. DNA for the CDR3: TGTGCCAGCAGCGTGACAGGGGTTGAGCAGTTCTTC.

This clone was seen more than once but under ten times. The chain employs TRBV28 and TRBJ1-5; possibly TRBD1 for D (5 bases). V was trimmed by 6 bases and J by 0 bases, leaving 9 bases between them. The CDR3 contains 14 residues. Germline V gene sequence: CDR1 MDHEN, CDR2 SYDVKM. The CDR3, as DNA: TGTGCCAGCAGGCTGGGGGGTAGCAATCAGCCCCAGCATTTT. Its translation is CASRLGGSNQPQHF.

There are a few counts of this clone. This chain links TRBV4-2 with TRBJ2-2; the D gene is possibly TRBD2 (5 bases). CDR3 size: 16 residues. Germline V gives CDR1 LGHNA, CDR2 YNFKEQ. The V end lost 0 bases, the J end lost 4 bases, and 12 bases lay between the germline ends. The CDR3 region is CASSQDTGYITGELFF. The CDR3 bases are TGTGCCAGCAGCCAAGATACGGGGTACATCACCGGGGAGCTGTTTTTT.

The chain carries TRBV19 and TRBJ2-1, with 10 bases that match TRBD2. Germline trimming cut 5 bases from V and 9 bases from J; bases unmatched to any gene: 10. Germline CDR1 reads LNHDA; CDR2 reads SQIVND (reference sequence). This CDR3 is built from 15 residues. CDR3 protein: CASSSGLAAAGEQFF. CDR3 DNA: TGTGCCAGTAGTTCCGGACTAGCGGCGGCCGGTGAGCAGTTCTTC.

The V call is TRBV28, the J call TRBJ1-1; no clear D. The CDR3 is 11 amino acids. Trimming left V 3 bases short and J 8 bases short, with 7 bases between. CDR1 is MDHEN, CDR2 SYDVKM, per germline. For the CDR3, the DNA is TGTGCCAGCAGTTTGAAATTCGAAGCTTTCTTT. Its translation is CASSLKFEAFF.

There are a few counts of this clone. A much larger clone differs from this one at a single base, so this may be a read error. The same CDR3 also results from other DNA sequences found in this sample. The V gene is TRBV7-3, the J gene TRBJ2-1; D gene uncertain. Trimming pared 1 base from V and 3 bases from J, leaving 4 bases between. In germline, CDR1 is SGHTA, CDR2 FQGTGA. CDR3 length equals 13 residues. CDR3 coding DNA: TGTGCCAGCAGCTTAAACCTCTACAATGAGCAGTTCTTC. Protein sequence: CASSLNLYNEQFF.

This clone was seen ten or more times. The chain couples TRBV7-2 to TRBJ2-1; D is ambiguous. The germline gives CDR1 SGHTA, CDR2 FQGNSA. The CDR3 totals 14 residues. Trimming pared 2 bases from V and 8 bases from J, leaving 13 bases between. CDR3 bases: TGTGCCAGCAGCTTACGCAAAAGCTCGGATGAGCAGTTCTTC. Translating it yields CASSLRKSSDEQFF.

The V call is TRBV6-6, the J call TRBJ1-5; no firm D call. The CDR3 consists of 13 residues. CDR1 MNHNY and CDR2 SVGAGI come from the germline V gene (reference sequence). V shed 8 bases and J shed 2 bases, with 10 bases lying between them. CDR3 nucleotide sequence: TGTGCCAGCTGCCTGGAGGGCAATCAGCCCCAGCATTTT. This gives the protein CASCLEGNQPQHF.

As for this clone: Other DNA sequences in the same sample also yield this CDR3. The chain recombines TRBV19 with TRBJ2-7; tentatively, D is TRBD1 or TRBD2 (5 bases each). The CDR3 is 13 residues long. Germline V CDR1 and CDR2: LNHDA, SQIVND (reference sequence). Trimming pared 6 bases from V and 1 base from J, leaving 10 bases between. CDR3 nucleotide sequence: TGTGCCAGTAGCAGGGACGGGTCCTACGAGCAGTACTTC. This gives the protein CASSRDGSYEQYF.